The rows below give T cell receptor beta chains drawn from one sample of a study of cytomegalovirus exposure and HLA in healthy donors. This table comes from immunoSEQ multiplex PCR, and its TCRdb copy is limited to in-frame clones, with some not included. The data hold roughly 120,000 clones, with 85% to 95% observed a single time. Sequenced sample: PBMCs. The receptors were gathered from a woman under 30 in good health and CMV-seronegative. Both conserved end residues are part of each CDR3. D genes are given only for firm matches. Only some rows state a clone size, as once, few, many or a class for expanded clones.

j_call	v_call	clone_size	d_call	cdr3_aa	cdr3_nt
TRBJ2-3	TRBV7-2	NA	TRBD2	CASSLDVAGTTDTQYF	TGTGCCAGCAGCTTAGATGTAGCGGGAACCACAGATACGCAGTATTTT
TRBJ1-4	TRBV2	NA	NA	CASSGQEIGEKLFF	TGTGCCAGCAGTGGACAGGAGATAGGTGAAAAACTGTTTTTT
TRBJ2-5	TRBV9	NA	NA	CASSVGAGEETQYF	TGTGCCAGCAGCGTAGGGGCAGGGGAGGAGACCCAGTACTTC
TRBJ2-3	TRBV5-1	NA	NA	CASSLGGPRTDTQYF	TGCGCCAGCAGCTTGGGGGGGCCTAGAACAGATACGCAGTATTTT
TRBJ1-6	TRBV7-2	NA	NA	CASSLQGSYNSPLHF	TGTGCCAGCAGCTTGCAGGGGTCCTATAATTCACCCCTCCACTTT
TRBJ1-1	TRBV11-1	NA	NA	CASSLDERLNTEAFF	TGTGCCAGCAGCTTAGACGAGCGCCTTAACACTGAAGCTTTCTTT
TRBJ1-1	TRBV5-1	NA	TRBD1	CASRQGADTEAFF	TGCGCCAGCAGGCAGGGGGCGGACACTGAAGCTTTCTTT
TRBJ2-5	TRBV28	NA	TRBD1	CASSRRTGVRETQYF	TGTGCCAGCAGCCGACGGACAGGGGTTAGGGAGACCCAGTACTTC
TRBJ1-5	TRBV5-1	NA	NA	CASSREGGDQPQHF	TGCGCCAGCAGCCGGGAAGGGGGTGATCAGCCCCAGCATTTT
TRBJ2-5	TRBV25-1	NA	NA	CASSDGGQETQYF	TGTGCCAGCAGTGACGGGGGTCAAGAGACCCAGTACTTC
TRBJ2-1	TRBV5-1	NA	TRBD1	CASSLDRGNEQFF	TGCGCCAGCAGCTTAGACAGGGGAAATGAGCAGTTCTTC
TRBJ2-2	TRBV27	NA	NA	CASSIQGGTGELFF	TGTGCCAGCAGTATACAGGGTGGCACCGGGGAGCTGTTTTTT
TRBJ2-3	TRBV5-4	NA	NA	CASSSPGQTDTQYF	TGTGCCAGCAGTTCCCCAGGACAGACAGATACGCAGTATTTT
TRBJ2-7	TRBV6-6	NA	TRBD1	CASRPGQSIYEQYF	TGTGCCAGCAGGCCGGGACAGAGCATCTACGAGCAGTACTTC
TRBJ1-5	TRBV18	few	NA	CASSPRQQNQPQHF	TGTGCCAGCTCACCACGGCAACAGAATCAGCCCCAGCATTTT
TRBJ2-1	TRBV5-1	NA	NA	CASSLGGWEDNEQFF	TGCGCCAGCAGCTTGGGTGGGTGGGAGGACAATGAGCAGTTCTTC
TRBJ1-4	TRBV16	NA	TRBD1	CASSRDRGNEKLFF	TGTGCCAGCAGCCGCGACAGGGGTAATGAAAAACTGTTTTTT
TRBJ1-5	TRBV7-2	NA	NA	CASSLQGSDQPQHF	TGTGCCAGCAGCTTACAGGGATCAGATCAGCCCCAGCATTTT
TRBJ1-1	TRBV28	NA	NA	CASSFRGNLNTEAFF	TGTGCCAGCAGTTTTCGCGGGAATTTGAACACTGAAGCTTTCTTT
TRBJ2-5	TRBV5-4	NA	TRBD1	CASSTTGGWETQYF	TGTGCCAGCAGCACCACAGGGGGCTGGGAGACCCAGTACTTC
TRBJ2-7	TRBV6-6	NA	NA	CASSYGSPGYEQYF	TGTGCCAGCAGTTACGGGAGCCCAGGCTACGAGCAGTACTTC
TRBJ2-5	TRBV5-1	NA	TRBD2	CASSSILAGDQETQYF	TGCGCCAGCAGCTCCATACTAGCGGGGGACCAAGAGACCCAGTACTTC
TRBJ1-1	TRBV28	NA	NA	CASSLPGGVEAFF	TGTGCCAGCAGTCTTCCTGGGGGGGTTGAGGCTTTCTTT
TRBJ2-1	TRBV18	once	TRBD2	CASSPYSGVRNEQFF	TGTGCCAGCTCACCTTACAGCGGGGTTCGTAATGAGCAGTTCTTC
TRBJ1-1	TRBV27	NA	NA	CASSPTGVLSTEAFF	TGTGCCAGCAGTCCTACGGGTGTATTAAGCACTGAAGCTTTCTTT
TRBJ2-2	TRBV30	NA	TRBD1	CAWGTGSLGGELFF	TGTGCCTGGGGGACAGGGAGCTTAGGCGGGGAGCTGTTTTTT
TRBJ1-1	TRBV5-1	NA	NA	CASSLAGEGEAFF	TGCGCCAGCAGCTTGGCCGGGGAGGGGGAGGCTTTCTTT